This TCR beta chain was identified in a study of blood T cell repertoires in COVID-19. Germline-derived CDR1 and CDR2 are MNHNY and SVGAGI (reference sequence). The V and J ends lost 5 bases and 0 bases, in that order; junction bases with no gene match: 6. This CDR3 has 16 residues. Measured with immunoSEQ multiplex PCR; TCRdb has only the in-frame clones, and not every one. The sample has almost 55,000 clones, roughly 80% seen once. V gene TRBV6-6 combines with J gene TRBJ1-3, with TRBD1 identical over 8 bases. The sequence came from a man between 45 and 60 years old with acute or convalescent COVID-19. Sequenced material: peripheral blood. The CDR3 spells CASSRQGIGSGNTIYF. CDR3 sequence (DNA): TGTGCCAGCAGTCGACAGGGGATAGGCTCTGGAAACACCATATATTTT.